The 3 T cell receptor beta chains reported below all come from one sample, sequenced in a study of long-term antiretroviral therapy in people with HIV. The libraries were made with immunoSEQ v3.0 at survey level. This table comes from immunoSEQ multiplex PCR, and its TCRdb copy is limited to in-frame clones, with some not included. Among 7,500 to 10,000 clones listed, approximately 80% were seen once. This sample comprised unsorted PBMCs, obtained 0.7 years after starting antiretroviral therapy. These receptors were obtained from a man in his forties or fifties with HIV.

This chain links TRBV30 with TRBJ2-5; 8 positions agree with TRBD2. With 0 bases clipped from V and 10 bases from J, the junction kept 19 bases outside the gene matches. CDR1 is GTSNPN, CDR2 SVGIG, per germline (reference sequence). This CDR3 comprises 17 residues. The CDR3 loop reads CAWSVLPRGAGAANQYF. CDR3 DNA: TGTGCCTGGAGTGTACTCCCTAGGGGAGCGGGAGCTGCGAACCAGTACTTC.

J is TRBJ2-1 and V is TRBV18; a weak D match, TRBD2 (5 bases). Germline CDR1 KGHSH, CDR2 LQKENI. The germline V and J ends were trimmed by 2 bases and 1 base, with 12 bases remaining between them. The CDR3 totals 16 residues. The CDR3 sequence: CASSPESGWSYNEQFF. CDR3 nucleotides: TGTGCCAGCTCACCAGAGTCGGGGTGGTCCTACAATGAGCAGTTCTTC.

The V and J genes are TRBV9 and TRBJ1-5, with TRBD1 as a possible D gene (5 bases). Deletions cut 3 bases from V and 7 bases from J, with 14 bases between. This CDR3 spans 14 amino acids. Germline lookup yields CDR1 SGDLS and CDR2 YYNGEE. The CDR3 loop is CASSEWDERQPQHF. For the CDR3, the DNA is TGTGCCAGCAGCGAGTGGGACGAGAGGCAGCCCCAGCATTTT.